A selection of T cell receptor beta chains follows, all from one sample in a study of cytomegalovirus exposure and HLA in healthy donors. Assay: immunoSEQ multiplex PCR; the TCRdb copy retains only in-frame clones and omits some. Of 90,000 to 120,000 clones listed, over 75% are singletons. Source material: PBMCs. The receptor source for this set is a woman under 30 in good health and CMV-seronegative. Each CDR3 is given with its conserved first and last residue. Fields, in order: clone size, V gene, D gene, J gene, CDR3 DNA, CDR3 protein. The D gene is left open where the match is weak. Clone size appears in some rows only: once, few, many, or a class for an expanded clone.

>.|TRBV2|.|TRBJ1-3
TGTGCCAGCAAAGGACAGGGAAACACCATATATTTT
CASKGQGNTIYF
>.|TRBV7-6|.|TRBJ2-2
TGTGCCAGCAGCCGTAGTCCGTCGGTTCACGCCGGGGAGCTGTTTTTT
CASSRSPSVHAGELFF
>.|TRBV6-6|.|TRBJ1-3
TGTGCCAGCAGGGATATCAGGGCCGTCTCTGGAAACACCATATATTTT
CASRDIRAVSGNTIYF
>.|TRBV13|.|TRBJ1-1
TGTGCCAGCAGCGAAGTTGGTACAGAATTAATCATGAACACTGAAGCTTTCTTT
CASSEVGTELIMNTEAFF
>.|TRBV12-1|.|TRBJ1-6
TGTGCCAGCAGCTTTTATTACGGGTCCAAGCCCCTCCACTTT
CASSFYYGSKPLHF
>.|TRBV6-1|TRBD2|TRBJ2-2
TGTGCCAGCAGTGAAATCCCCGGGGGGGATAGCACCGGGGAGCTGTTTTTT
CASSEIPGGDSTGELFF
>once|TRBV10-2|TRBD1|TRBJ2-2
TGCGCCAGCAGTGGGGACAGGCGGGAGGAGCTGTTTTTT
CASSGDRREELFF
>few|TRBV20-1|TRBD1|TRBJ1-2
TGCACTACCGAGAGGGACAGACGTCTCTTC
CTTERDRRLF
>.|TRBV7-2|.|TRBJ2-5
TGTGCCAGCAGCTTCTGGCGGGGTCAAGAGACCCAGTACTTC
CASSFWRGQETQYF
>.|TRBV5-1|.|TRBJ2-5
TGCGCCAGCAGCTCCGGGGAGTACAAGGGCAGGCAAGAGACCCAGTACTTC
CASSSGEYKGRQETQYF
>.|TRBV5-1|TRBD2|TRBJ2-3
TGCGCCAGCAGCGGGACTAGCGGGGGGGCAGATACGCAGTATTTT
CASSGTSGGADTQYF
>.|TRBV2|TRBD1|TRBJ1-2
TGTGCCAGCAGTGAAACGGAGGGGGCCTATGGCTACACCTTC
CASSETEGAYGYTF
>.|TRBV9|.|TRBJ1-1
TGTGCCAGCAGCGTCGACGACAGTACTGAAGCTTTCTTT
CASSVDDSTEAFF
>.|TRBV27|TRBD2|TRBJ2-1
TGTGCCAGCAGGGATAGCGGGGGGGGGAGTGAGCAGTTCTTC
CASRDSGGGSEQFF
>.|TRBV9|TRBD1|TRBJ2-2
TGTGCCAGCAGCCCCGGACAGGGGGCCATCAAATCAAAATACACCGGGGAGCTGTTTTTT
CASSPGQGAIKSKYTGELFF
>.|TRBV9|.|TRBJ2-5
TGTGCCAGCAGCGTCGGGGGTGTGGAGACCCAGTACTTC
CASSVGGVETQYF
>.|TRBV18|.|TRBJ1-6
TGTGCCAGCTCACCAACATCCGGGTTATCTAATTCACCCCTCCACTTT
CASSPTSGLSNSPLHF
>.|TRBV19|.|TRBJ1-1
TGTGCCAGTAAGGCGGTGAACACTGAAGCTTTCTTT
CASKAVNTEAFF
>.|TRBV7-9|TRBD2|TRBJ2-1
TGTGCCAGCAGCTGGGCCGGGGGGAATGAGCAGTTCTTC
CASSWAGGNEQFF
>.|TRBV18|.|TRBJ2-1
TGTGCCAGCTCACCAGTGGCGGGGCAGACCTACAATGAGCAGTTCTTC
CASSPVAGQTYNEQFF
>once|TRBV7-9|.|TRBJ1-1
TGTGCCAGCAGCTCGCCCCGGGAGGGTGAAGCTTTCTTT
CASSSPREGEAFF
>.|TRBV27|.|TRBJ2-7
TGTGCCAGCAGTCCTCGGGACACTTCCTACGAGCAGTACTTC
CASSPRDTSYEQYF
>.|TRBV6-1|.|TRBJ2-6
TGTGCCAGCAAGCGAACCTCTGGGGCCAACGTCCTGACTTTC
CASKRTSGANVLTF
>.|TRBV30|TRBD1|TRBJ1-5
TGTGCCTGGATGACAGGGGATGGAGAGCAGCCCCAGCATTTT
CAWMTGDGEQPQHF
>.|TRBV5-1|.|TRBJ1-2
TGCGCCAGCAGCTTGGCGGGAGATGGCTACACCTTC
CASSLAGDGYTF
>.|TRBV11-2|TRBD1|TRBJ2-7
TGTGCCAGCAGCCCCCTCAGGGGGCCTGAATCCTACGAGCAGTACTTC
CASSPLRGPESYEQYF